This entry concerns a single T cell receptor beta chain. The data were obtained in a study of human thymus T cells. This table comes from immunoSEQ multiplex PCR, and its TCRdb copy is limited to in-frame clones, with some not included. The sample has around 45,000 clones, more than 85% seen once. During surgery, about 0.5-1 mL peripheral blood was drawn from four of eight donors. The TCR sequence derives from a girl less than two years old with a congenital heart defect but otherwise immunologically healthy. The sequenced material came from blood.

CDR3 nucleotide sequence: TGTGCCAGCAGCTTTGACCTATCCGGGGACATGAACACTGAAGCTTTCTTT. Its translation: CASSFDLSGDMNTEAFF. The chain uses TRBV7-6 and TRBJ1-1, with TRBD1 as a possible D gene (6 bases). The CDR3 runs 17 residues. Trimming removed 3 bases at V and 0 bases at J, with 17 bases between. CDR1 is SGHVS, CDR2 FNYEAQ, per germline.